The clone carrying this T cell receptor (beta chain) was seen a few times. Its antigen is currently unknown. The assay was immunoSEQ multiplex PCR, and TCRdb's table has in-frame clones only and misses some. The sample includes fewer than 45,000 clones, 78% seen only once; the top ten take 6.3%. The record originates from a study of a mutant IDH1 vaccine in newly diagnosed glioma. Study-level information: During weeks 1, 3, 5, 7, 11, 15, 19 and 23, patients received eight vaccinations.

Time point defined: week 23, last vaccination. A 20-mer mutant IDH1 peptide at 300 ug was injected subcutaneously with topical imiquimod. Trimming took 0 bases from V and 8 from J, leaving 22 bases between them. The CDR3 runs to 17 residues. Germline CDR1 and CDR2: MGHRA and YSYEKL. The sequence came from a woman aged 40 to 50 with glioma. Some clones in this sample may be carry-over from other donors' samples. Here the sequenced sample was PBMCs, taken from a glioma patient whose treatment included an IDH1 peptide vaccine. This sequence joins TRBV4-1 and TRBJ1-2; D possibly corresponds to TRBD1 (5 bases). CDR3 region: CASSQEVRGGEGSGYTF. In DNA form, the CDR3 reads TGCGCCAGCAGCCAAGAAGTCCGGGGGGGGGAAGGATCCGGCTACACCTTC.